These T cell receptor beta chains were read from a single sample in a study of cytomegalovirus exposure and HLA in healthy donors. The protocol was immunoSEQ multiplex PCR, while the TCRdb copy is restricted to in-frame clones and leaves out a portion. The sample has roughly 150,000 clones; 65% to 85% are singletons. Sequencing used PBMCs. These receptors were taken from a woman in her forties in good health and CMV-seropositive. Both conserved end residues are part of each CDR3. D genes are given only for firm matches. Size is omitted from some rows. Given values are once, few, many or a class for expanded clones.

D	size	J	V	CDR3	DNA
TRBD2	NA	TRBJ2-1	TRBV5-4	CASSLVRASGSSYNEQFF	TGTGCCAGCAGCTTGGTTCGCGCTAGCGGGAGTAGCTACAATGAGCAGTTCTTC
TRBD2	NA	TRBJ2-4	TRBV2	CASGREGKNIQYF	TGTGCCAGCGGGCGGGAGGGTAAAAACATTCAGTACTTC
NA	once	TRBJ2-7	TRBV5-4	CASSLVSAYEQYF	TGTGCCAGCAGCTTGGTATCAGCGTACGAGCAGTACTTC
NA	NA	TRBJ2-3	TRBV9	CASSPRHSPTDTQYF	TGTGCCAGCAGCCCTCGACACTCACCCACAGATACGCAGTATTTT
TRBD1	NA	TRBJ2-2	TRBV5-1	CASSSMTGGTGELFF	TGCGCCAGCAGCTCGATGACAGGGGGTACCGGGGAGCTGTTTTTT
NA	NA	TRBJ1-1	TRBV4-1	CASSQDLAVVTLNTEAFF	TGCGCCAGCAGCCAAGATTTGGCTGTCGTGACACTCAACACTGAAGCTTTCTTT
NA	NA	TRBJ1-4	TRBV7-2	CASSLRGIPSTNEKLFF	TGTGCCAGCAGCTTACGCGGGATCCCTTCAACTAATGAAAAACTGTTTTTT
NA	NA	TRBJ2-3	TRBV5-1	CASSWGDRGTDTQYF	TGCGCCAGCAGTTGGGGGGACCGGGGCACAGATACGCAGTATTTT
NA	NA	TRBJ1-2	TRBV6-1	CASSDVGRSNYGYTF	TGTGCCAGCAGTGATGTTGGCAGATCAAACTATGGCTACACCTTC
NA	few	TRBJ2-7	TRBV19	CASSMVRDYEQYF	TGTGCCAGTAGTATGGTCAGGGACTACGAGCAGTACTTC
TRBD2	NA	TRBJ2-2	TRBV4-3	CASSQDRVELAGGTGELFF	TGCGCCAGCAGCCAAGATCGAGTGGAACTAGCGGGGGGCACCGGGGAGCTGTTTTTT
NA	few	TRBJ1-6	TRBV5-5	CASRSMQGGSNSPLHF	TGTGCCAGCAGGTCAATGCAAGGAGGGAGTAATTCACCCCTCCACTTT
NA	few	TRBJ1-6	TRBV6-1	CASSENRALSGSPLHF	TGTGCCAGCAGTGAAAACAGAGCCTTGAGTGGTTCACCCCTCCACTTT
TRBD1	NA	TRBJ1-2	TRBV7-3	CASSLGIGGDYGYTF	TGTGCCAGCAGCTTAGGTATAGGGGGCGACTATGGCTACACCTTC
TRBD2	NA	TRBJ2-1	TRBV2	CARFERGGNEQFF	TGTGCCAGGTTCGAGCGGGGGGGGAATGAGCAGTTCTTC
TRBD1	NA	TRBJ1-2	TRBV27	CASSLSGQGDYGYTF	TGTGCCAGCAGTTTATCGGGACAGGGGGACTATGGCTACACCTTC
NA	NA	TRBJ1-2	TRBV7-9	CASSLDTGSGYTF	TGTGCCAGCAGCCTAGACACAGGGAGTGGCTACACCTTC
NA	NA	TRBJ2-3	TRBV7-3	CASSLTPRDTQYF	TGTGCCAGCAGCTTGACCCCTAGGGATACGCAGTATTTT
NA	NA	TRBJ1-2	TRBV30	CAWSDRGYTF	TGTGCCTGGAGTGATCGTGGCTACACCTTC
NA	NA	TRBJ2-3	TRBV5-4	CASSLAPTDTQYF	TGTGCCAGCAGCTTGGCCCCAACAGATACGCAGTATTTT
TRBD1	NA	TRBJ1-5	TRBV30	CAWRDRGRGPQHF	TGTGCCTGGAGAGACAGGGGGCGAGGTCCCCAGCATTTT
NA	NA	TRBJ1-5	TRBV28	CASSLASGNQPQHF	TGTGCCAGCAGTTTGGCCTCAGGGAATCAGCCCCAGCATTTT
TRBD1	NA	TRBJ1-4	TRBV11-2	CASSPTSGGLVEKLFF	TGTGCCAGCAGCCCCACATCAGGGGGCTTAGTTGAAAAACTGTTTTTT
TRBD1	NA	TRBJ2-1	TRBV7-7	CASSLNGQGNEQFF	TGTGCCAGCAGCCTAAACGGACAGGGCAATGAGCAGTTCTTC
TRBD1	NA	TRBJ1-3	TRBV7-3	CASSLRTGSGNTIYF	TGTGCCAGCAGCTTAAGGACAGGGTCTGGAAACACCATATATTTT
TRBD2	NA	TRBJ2-1	TRBV29-1	CSAPTSGTHNEQFF	TGCAGCGCCCCGACTAGCGGGACTCACAATGAGCAGTTCTTC
TRBD2	NA	TRBJ2-5	TRBV7-8	CASSPRLAGVSETQYF	TGTGCCAGCAGCCCAAGACTAGCGGGAGTGTCAGAGACCCAGTACTTC
NA	NA	TRBJ1-1	TRBV29-1	CSLTRQVMNTEAFF	TGCAGCCTAACGAGGCAAGTAATGAACACTGAAGCTTTCTTT
NA	NA	TRBJ2-2	TRBV5-1	CASSFAVRATGELFF	TGCGCCAGCAGCTTTGCCGTCAGGGCAACCGGGGAGCTGTTTTTT
NA	NA	TRBJ2-2	TRBV7-2	CASSLLLGELFF	TGTGCCAGCAGCTTACTCCTAGGGGAGCTGTTTTTT
TRBD1	few	TRBJ1-6	TRBV6-6	CASSSGQGNSPLHF	TGTGCCAGCAGTTCGGGACAGGGAAATTCACCCCTCCACTTT
NA	NA	TRBJ2-3	TRBV28	CASSKVGGSADTQYF	TGTGCCAGCAGTAAAGTAGGAGGTAGCGCAGATACGCAGTATTTT
TRBD1	few	TRBJ1-1	TRBV14	CASSLRTGRNTEAFF	TGTGCCAGCAGCCTCCGGACAGGGCGGAACACTGAAGCTTTCTTT
NA	NA	TRBJ2-1	TRBV2	CASTQTGNNEQFF	TGTGCCAGCACCCAGACTGGAAACAATGAGCAGTTCTTC
NA	NA	TRBJ2-3	TRBV5-4	CASSTRQSGQYF	TGTGCCAGCAGCACCAGACAATCAGGGCAGTATTTT
NA	NA	TRBJ1-3	TRBV9	CASSETTVGNTIYF	TGTGCCAGCAGCGAAACGACAGTTGGAAACACCATATATTTT
NA	NA	TRBJ2-4	TRBV6-1	CASSTGPGGNIQYF	TGTGCCAGCAGTACTGGTCCGGGTGGCAACATTCAGTACTTC
TRBD2	NA	TRBJ2-1	TRBV28	CASRTSGSRYEQFF	TGTGCCAGCAGGACTAGCGGGAGCAGGTATGAGCAGTTCTTC
TRBD1	few	TRBJ1-2	TRBV5-4	CASSLEGAGDGYTF	TGTGCCAGCAGCTTGGAGGGGGCTGGCGATGGCTACACCTTC
TRBD1	NA	TRBJ1-5	TRBV28	CASSFGDREVQPQHF	TGTGCCAGCAGTTTTGGGGACAGGGAGGTTCAGCCCCAGCATTTT
TRBD1	NA	TRBJ1-5	TRBV10-2	CASSESGTGGYNNQPQHF	TGCGCCAGCAGTGAGTCCGGGACAGGGGGTTATAACAATCAGCCCCAGCATTTT
NA	NA	TRBJ2-7	TRBV27	CASSPAGGGYEQYF	TGTGCCAGCAGTCCAGCAGGAGGAGGGTACGAGCAGTACTTC
NA	NA	TRBJ2-2	TRBV5-4	CASSYPGNTGELFF	TGTGCCAGCAGCTACCCGGGGAACACCGGGGAGCTGTTTTTT